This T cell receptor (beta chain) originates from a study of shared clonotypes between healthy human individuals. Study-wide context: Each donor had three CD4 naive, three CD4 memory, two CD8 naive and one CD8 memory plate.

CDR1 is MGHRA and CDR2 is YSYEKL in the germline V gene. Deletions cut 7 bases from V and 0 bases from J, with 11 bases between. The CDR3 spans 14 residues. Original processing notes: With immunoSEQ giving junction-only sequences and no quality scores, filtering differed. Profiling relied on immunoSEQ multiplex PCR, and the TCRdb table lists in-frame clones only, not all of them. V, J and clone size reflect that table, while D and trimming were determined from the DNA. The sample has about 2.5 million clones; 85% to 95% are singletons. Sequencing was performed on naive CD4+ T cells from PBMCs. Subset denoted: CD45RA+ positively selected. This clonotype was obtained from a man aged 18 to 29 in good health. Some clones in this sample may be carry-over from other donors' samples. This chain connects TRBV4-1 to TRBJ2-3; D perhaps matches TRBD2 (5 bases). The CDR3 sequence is CASKPEGSTDTQYF. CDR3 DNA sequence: TGCGCCAGCAAGCCCGAGGGAAGCACAGATACGCAGTATTTT.